This TCR beta chain derives from a study of CD4 T cells in relation to SARS-CoV-2 and coronaviruses. Study information: After less than 11 days of antigen culture, PBMC TCR beta CDR3s were sequenced. The restricting HLA molecule for shared crossreactive spike epitopes was mapped.

This clone has only a few counts. Antigen unknown. Generated by immunoSEQ multiplex PCR, the TCRdb table keeps only in-frame clones and is missing some. This table holds roughly 30,000 clones, over 60% found once. CD4+ T cells from unexposed donors were obtained before the COVID-19 pandemic (2011-2018). The cells were cultured for around ten days before CD4+ T cells were isolated. As cell numbers allowed, unexposed-donor CD4+ T cells faced SARS-CoV-2 S/N and four cold-coronavirus spikes. On days 3 and 7, cultures got half fresh IL-2 medium. Germline CDR1 SGHTA, CDR2 FQGNSA. The V segment lost 1 base and the J segment 0 bases; nucleotides outside the gene matches: 4. There are 16 residues in the CDR3.

This chain links TRBV7-2 with TRBJ2-3, with 7 bases fitting TRBD2. Sequenced material: CD4+ T cells from PBMCs, cultured in vitro. This TCR was recovered from a human donor in good health. This chain's CDR3 is CASSLGPSGSTDTQYF. In DNA, the CDR3 is TGTGCCAGCAGCTTAGGTCCTAGCGGAAGCACAGATACGCAGTATTTT.